Ten or more counts support the clone carrying this TCR beta chain. This sample's TCRbeta library carried unique molecular identifier barcodes. TCRdb analysed the PCR reads with MiXCR anew, one entry per CDR3 protein. The table lists approximately 240,000 distinct CDR3 sequences, approximately 11% of them singletons, with 28% in the top ten. These data come from a study of T-cell reconstitution after alpha-beta-depleted transplantation in children. The CDR3 has 15 residues. Germline CDR1 is DFQATT and CDR2 is SNEGSKA (reference sequence). V lost 3 bases and J 0 bases, leaving 9 bases between the germline ends.

This sequence was found in a child younger than two with acute myeloid leukemia, due to receive a stem cell transplant. Sequences were derived from PBMCs, sampled before TCRalphabeta/CD19-depleted stem cell transplant. This chain uses TRBV20-1 with TRBJ2-6, with D unclear. In DNA form, the CDR3 reads TGCAGTGCTAGTTCGCAGCTCTCTGGGGCCAACGTCCTGACTTTC. Its translation is CSASSQLSGANVLTF.